The clone carrying this T cell receptor beta chain was counted at least ten times. The target antigen is unknown. The source of the sample is a study of prognosis after radiotherapy for stage I lung cancer. Study observations and caveats: Patients developing distant metastases showed lower Shannon entropy after stereotactic body radiation therapy.

Multiplex PCR in two rounds served to amplify TCR beta CDR3 from genomic DNA. The authors ran first-round PCR with primers specific to each TRBV and TRBJ gene. MiXCR was run by TCRdb on the multiplex PCR reads, yielding one entry per CDR3 protein. The sample has about 14,000 distinct CDR3 sequences, more than 35% seen once. With 0 bases removed from V and 2 bases from J, the gap between germline ends came to 13 bases. CDR3 size: 15 residues. CDR1 and CDR2 (germline): DFQATT, SNEGSKA (reference sequence). The receptor's source is a donor over 45 with non-small cell lung cancer. The material was PBMCs, obtained before or after stereotactic body radiation therapy (not recorded which). The chain couples TRBV20-1 to TRBJ2-5; D is unclear. The CDR3 DNA follows: TGCAGTGCTAGAGATCTGGGCAGGCCACAAGAGACCCAGTACTTC. Amino acids: CSARDLGRPQETQYF.